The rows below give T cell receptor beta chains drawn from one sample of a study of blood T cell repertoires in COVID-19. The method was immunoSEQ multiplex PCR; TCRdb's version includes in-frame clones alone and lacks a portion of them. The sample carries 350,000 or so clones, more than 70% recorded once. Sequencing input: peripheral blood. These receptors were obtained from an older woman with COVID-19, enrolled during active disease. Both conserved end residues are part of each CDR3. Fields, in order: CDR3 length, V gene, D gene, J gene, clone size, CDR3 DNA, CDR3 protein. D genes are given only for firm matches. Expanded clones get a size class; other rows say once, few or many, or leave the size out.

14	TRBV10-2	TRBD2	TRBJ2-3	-	TGCGCCAGCACCACCGGGAGGAGCACAGATACGCAGTATTTT	CASTTGRSTDTQYF
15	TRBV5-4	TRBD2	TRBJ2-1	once	TGTGCCAGCAGCTTGTACAGCGGGGCTTACAATGAGCAGTTCTTC	CASSLYSGAYNEQFF
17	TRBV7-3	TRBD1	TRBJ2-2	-	TGTGCCAGCAGCTTAACAGGGGGCAATATGGGGACCGGGGAGCTGTTTTTT	CASSLTGGNMGTGELFF
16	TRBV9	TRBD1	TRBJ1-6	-	TGTGCCAGCAGCGTAGAGGACAGGGGGCTTGGTTCACCCCTCCACTTT	CASSVEDRGLGSPLHF
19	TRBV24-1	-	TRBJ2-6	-	TGTGCCACCAGCGGCGTGCAGGGGAAAGCTCTCTCTGGGGCCAACGTCCTGACTTTC	CATSGVQGKALSGANVLTF
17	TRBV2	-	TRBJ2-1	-	TGTGCCAGCAGTGGGGGTCCCCCCCGGACATACAACAATGAGCAGTTCTTC	CASSGGPPRTYNNEQFF
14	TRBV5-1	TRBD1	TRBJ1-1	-	TGCGCCAGCAGCCCGGGGACAGGGGCCACTGAAGCTTTCTTT	CASSPGTGATEAFF
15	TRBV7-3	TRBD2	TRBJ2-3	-	TGTGCCAGCAGCCCCGCGGGGGGGACCACAGATACGCAGTATTTT	CASSPAGGTTDTQYF
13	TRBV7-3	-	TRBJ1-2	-	TGTGCCAGCAGCTTAAGGCAGAACTATGGCTACACCTTC	CASSLRQNYGYTF
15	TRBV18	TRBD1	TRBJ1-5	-	TGTGCCAGCTCACCTGAGGGGGCGGGCAATCAGCCCCAGCATTTT	CASSPEGAGNQPQHF
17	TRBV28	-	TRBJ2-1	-	TGTGCCAGCAGTTTTCTGACAGGCGCCTTATCGTATAATGAGCAGTTCTTC	CASSFLTGALSYNEQFF
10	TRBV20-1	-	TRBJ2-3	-	TGCAGTGCTTTAGAAGATACGCAGTATTTT	CSALEDTQYF
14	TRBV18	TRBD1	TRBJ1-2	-	TGTGCCAGCTCACCGTTGGGACAGGGAGGCGGCTACACCTTC	CASSPLGQGGGYTF
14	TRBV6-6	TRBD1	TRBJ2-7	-	TGTGCCAGCAGTTCCCGGGACAGGGTAACCGAGCAGTACTTC	CASSSRDRVTEQYF
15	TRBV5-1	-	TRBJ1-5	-	TGCGCCAGCAGCTTAAGTGGGCAGGATGGCCAGCCCCAGCATTTT	CASSLSGQDGQPQHF
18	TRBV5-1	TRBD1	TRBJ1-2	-	TGCGCCAGCAGCTTGGAGGGGATGGACAGGGCCGTGGGATATGGCTACACCTTC	CASSLEGMDRAVGYGYTF
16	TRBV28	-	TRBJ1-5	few	TGTGCCAGCAGCCCAACCTCCGACAGTAGCAATCAGCCCCAGCATTTT	CASSPTSDSSNQPQHF
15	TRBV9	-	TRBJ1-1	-	TGTGCCAGCAGCGTAGTTGGGGCAGTAAACACTGAAGCTTTCTTT	CASSVVGAVNTEAFF
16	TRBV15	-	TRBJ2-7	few	TGTGCCACCAGCAGTACCTTACGGGATTTACGGGGGGAGCAGTACTTC	CATSSTLRDLRGEQYF
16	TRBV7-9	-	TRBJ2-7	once	TGTGCCAGCAGTTCTCAAGGCACAGGTTACTCCTACGAGCAGTACTTC	CASSSQGTGYSYEQYF
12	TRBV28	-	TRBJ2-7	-	TGTGCCAGCAGCGTAAACAACTACGAGCAGTACTTC	CASSVNNYEQYF
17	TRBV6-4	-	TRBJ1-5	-	TGTGCCAGCCCCGGCAAAAAGGAGAGTTATAGCAATCAGCCCCAGCATTTT	CASPGKKESYSNQPQHF
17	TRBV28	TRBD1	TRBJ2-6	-	TGTGCCACCTCCCTCCGACAGGGAGTTTCTGGGGCCAACGTCCTGACTTTC	CATSLRQGVSGANVLTF
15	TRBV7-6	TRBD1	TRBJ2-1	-	TGTGCCAGCAGCTTCCGGGACAGGGGGTTCAATGAGCAGTTCTTC	CASSFRDRGFNEQFF
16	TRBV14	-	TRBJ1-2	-	TGTGCCAGCAGCCCACCGGGTCGGCAGGGCGGCTATGGCTACACCTTC	CASSPPGRQGGYGYTF
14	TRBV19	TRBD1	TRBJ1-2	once	TGTGCCAGTAGGGACTGGGACAGCGGTAATGGCTACACCTTC	CASRDWDSGNGYTF
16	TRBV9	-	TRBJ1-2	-	TGTGCCAGCAGCGTAGGTCACGAGGGATTTAACTATGGCTACACCTTC	CASSVGHEGFNYGYTF
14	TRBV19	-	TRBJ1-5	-	TGTGCCACCCGGACGGCAGGGGGCAATCAGCCCCAGCATTTT	CATRTAGGNQPQHF
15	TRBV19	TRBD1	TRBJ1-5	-	TGTGCCAGTAGTCCCGAGACAGGGGGGCACCAGCCCCAGCATTTT	CASSPETGGHQPQHF
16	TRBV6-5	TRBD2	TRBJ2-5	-	TGTGCCAGCAGTTATTCCGGGACTAGCGGCCAAGAGACCCAGTACTTC	CASSYSGTSGQETQYF
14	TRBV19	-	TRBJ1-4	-	TGTGCCAGCGCTCGCCAGGGAGGGTCTGGAAAACTGTTTTTT	CASARQGGSGKLFF
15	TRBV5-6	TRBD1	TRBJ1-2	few	TGTGCCAGCAGCCCTAGGGACAGGGGGAACTATGGCTACACCTTC	CASSPRDRGNYGYTF
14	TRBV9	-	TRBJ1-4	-	TGTGCCAGCAGCGGAGCAAACCCTAATGAAAAACTGTTTTTT	CASSGANPNEKLFF
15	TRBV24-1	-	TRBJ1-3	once	TGTGCCACAGACGCAGGGGTTAACTCTGGAAACACCATATATTTT	CATDAGVNSGNTIYF
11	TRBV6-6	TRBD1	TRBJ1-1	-	TGTGCCAGCGGGACAGTCACTGAAGCTTTCTTT	CASGTVTEAFF
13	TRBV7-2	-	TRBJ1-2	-	TGTGCCAGCAGCTGGGGGGACGTGTCTGGCTACACCTTC	CASSWGDVSGYTF
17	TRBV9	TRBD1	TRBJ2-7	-	TGTGCCAGCAGCATCGATCCGGACAGGGCGAGCTCCTACGAGCAGTACTTC	CASSIDPDRASSYEQYF
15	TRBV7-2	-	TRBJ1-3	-	TGTGCCAGCAGCCCCACCGGCGGGGCAGGAAACACCATATATTTT	CASSPTGGAGNTIYF
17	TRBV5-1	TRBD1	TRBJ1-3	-	TGCGCCAGCAGCTTGGTACCGGGACAGGGTTCAGGAAACACCATATATTTT	CASSLVPGQGSGNTIYF
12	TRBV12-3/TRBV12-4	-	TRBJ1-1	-	TGTGCCAGCAGCATAGATAACACTGAAGCTTTCTTT	CASSIDNTEAFF
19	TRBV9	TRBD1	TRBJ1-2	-	TGTGCCAGCAGCGTAGTACTCGGGACAGGGGACGCGTTTAACTATGGCTACACCTTC	CASSVVLGTGDAFNYGYTF
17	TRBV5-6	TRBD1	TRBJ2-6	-	TGTGCCAGCAGCCAATACAGGGGCGCAGCTGGGGCCAACGTCCTGACTTTC	CASSQYRGAAGANVLTF
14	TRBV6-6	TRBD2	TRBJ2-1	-	TGTGCCAGCATGGGGGGGGGCTCCTACAATGAGCAGTTCTTC	CASMGGGSYNEQFF
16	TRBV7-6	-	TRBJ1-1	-	TGTGCCAGCAGCTTAGCGCTGGGACATCCGAACACTGAAGCTTTCTTT	CASSLALGHPNTEAFF
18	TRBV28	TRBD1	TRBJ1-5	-	TGTGCCAGCAGTTCCCCGGGACAGGGCTTTTATAGCAATCAGCCCCAGCATTTT	CASSSPGQGFYSNQPQHF
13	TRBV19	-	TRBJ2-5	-	TGTGCCAGTAGTATCGGACGAGCGGGGACCCAGTACTTC	CASSIGRAGTQYF
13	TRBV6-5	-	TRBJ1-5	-	TGTGCCAGCCGCCCTCGGGGGAGTCAGCCCCAGCATTTT	CASRPRGSQPQHF
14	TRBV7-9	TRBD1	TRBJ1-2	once	TGTGCCAGCAGCAAGAGACAGGGTGGCTATGGCTACACCTTC	CASSKRQGGYGYTF
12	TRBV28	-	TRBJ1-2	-	TGTGCCAGCAGACAGGATAACTATGGCTACACCTTC	CASRQDNYGYTF
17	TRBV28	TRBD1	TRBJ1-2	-	TGTGCCAGCAGCCCCCGAGACAGGGAGATTCCAGAGCGCGGCTACACCTTC	CASSPRDREIPERGYTF
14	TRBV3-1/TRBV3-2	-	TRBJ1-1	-	TGTGCCAGCAGTCGATCGACAGTCCCCCCCGAAGCTTTCTTT	CASSRSTVPPEAFF
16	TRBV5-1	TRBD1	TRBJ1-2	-	TGCGCCAGCAGCTTGAACGGGGGACAGGGGGCCTATGGCTACACCTTC	CASSLNGGQGAYGYTF
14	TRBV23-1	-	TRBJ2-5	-	TGCGCCAGCAGTCAATCGGACGGGGAAGAGACCCAGTACTTC	CASSQSDGEETQYF
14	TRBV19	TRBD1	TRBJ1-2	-	TGTGCCAGTAGTGCCGGGACAGGGGGGTTTGGCTACACCTTC	CASSAGTGGFGYTF